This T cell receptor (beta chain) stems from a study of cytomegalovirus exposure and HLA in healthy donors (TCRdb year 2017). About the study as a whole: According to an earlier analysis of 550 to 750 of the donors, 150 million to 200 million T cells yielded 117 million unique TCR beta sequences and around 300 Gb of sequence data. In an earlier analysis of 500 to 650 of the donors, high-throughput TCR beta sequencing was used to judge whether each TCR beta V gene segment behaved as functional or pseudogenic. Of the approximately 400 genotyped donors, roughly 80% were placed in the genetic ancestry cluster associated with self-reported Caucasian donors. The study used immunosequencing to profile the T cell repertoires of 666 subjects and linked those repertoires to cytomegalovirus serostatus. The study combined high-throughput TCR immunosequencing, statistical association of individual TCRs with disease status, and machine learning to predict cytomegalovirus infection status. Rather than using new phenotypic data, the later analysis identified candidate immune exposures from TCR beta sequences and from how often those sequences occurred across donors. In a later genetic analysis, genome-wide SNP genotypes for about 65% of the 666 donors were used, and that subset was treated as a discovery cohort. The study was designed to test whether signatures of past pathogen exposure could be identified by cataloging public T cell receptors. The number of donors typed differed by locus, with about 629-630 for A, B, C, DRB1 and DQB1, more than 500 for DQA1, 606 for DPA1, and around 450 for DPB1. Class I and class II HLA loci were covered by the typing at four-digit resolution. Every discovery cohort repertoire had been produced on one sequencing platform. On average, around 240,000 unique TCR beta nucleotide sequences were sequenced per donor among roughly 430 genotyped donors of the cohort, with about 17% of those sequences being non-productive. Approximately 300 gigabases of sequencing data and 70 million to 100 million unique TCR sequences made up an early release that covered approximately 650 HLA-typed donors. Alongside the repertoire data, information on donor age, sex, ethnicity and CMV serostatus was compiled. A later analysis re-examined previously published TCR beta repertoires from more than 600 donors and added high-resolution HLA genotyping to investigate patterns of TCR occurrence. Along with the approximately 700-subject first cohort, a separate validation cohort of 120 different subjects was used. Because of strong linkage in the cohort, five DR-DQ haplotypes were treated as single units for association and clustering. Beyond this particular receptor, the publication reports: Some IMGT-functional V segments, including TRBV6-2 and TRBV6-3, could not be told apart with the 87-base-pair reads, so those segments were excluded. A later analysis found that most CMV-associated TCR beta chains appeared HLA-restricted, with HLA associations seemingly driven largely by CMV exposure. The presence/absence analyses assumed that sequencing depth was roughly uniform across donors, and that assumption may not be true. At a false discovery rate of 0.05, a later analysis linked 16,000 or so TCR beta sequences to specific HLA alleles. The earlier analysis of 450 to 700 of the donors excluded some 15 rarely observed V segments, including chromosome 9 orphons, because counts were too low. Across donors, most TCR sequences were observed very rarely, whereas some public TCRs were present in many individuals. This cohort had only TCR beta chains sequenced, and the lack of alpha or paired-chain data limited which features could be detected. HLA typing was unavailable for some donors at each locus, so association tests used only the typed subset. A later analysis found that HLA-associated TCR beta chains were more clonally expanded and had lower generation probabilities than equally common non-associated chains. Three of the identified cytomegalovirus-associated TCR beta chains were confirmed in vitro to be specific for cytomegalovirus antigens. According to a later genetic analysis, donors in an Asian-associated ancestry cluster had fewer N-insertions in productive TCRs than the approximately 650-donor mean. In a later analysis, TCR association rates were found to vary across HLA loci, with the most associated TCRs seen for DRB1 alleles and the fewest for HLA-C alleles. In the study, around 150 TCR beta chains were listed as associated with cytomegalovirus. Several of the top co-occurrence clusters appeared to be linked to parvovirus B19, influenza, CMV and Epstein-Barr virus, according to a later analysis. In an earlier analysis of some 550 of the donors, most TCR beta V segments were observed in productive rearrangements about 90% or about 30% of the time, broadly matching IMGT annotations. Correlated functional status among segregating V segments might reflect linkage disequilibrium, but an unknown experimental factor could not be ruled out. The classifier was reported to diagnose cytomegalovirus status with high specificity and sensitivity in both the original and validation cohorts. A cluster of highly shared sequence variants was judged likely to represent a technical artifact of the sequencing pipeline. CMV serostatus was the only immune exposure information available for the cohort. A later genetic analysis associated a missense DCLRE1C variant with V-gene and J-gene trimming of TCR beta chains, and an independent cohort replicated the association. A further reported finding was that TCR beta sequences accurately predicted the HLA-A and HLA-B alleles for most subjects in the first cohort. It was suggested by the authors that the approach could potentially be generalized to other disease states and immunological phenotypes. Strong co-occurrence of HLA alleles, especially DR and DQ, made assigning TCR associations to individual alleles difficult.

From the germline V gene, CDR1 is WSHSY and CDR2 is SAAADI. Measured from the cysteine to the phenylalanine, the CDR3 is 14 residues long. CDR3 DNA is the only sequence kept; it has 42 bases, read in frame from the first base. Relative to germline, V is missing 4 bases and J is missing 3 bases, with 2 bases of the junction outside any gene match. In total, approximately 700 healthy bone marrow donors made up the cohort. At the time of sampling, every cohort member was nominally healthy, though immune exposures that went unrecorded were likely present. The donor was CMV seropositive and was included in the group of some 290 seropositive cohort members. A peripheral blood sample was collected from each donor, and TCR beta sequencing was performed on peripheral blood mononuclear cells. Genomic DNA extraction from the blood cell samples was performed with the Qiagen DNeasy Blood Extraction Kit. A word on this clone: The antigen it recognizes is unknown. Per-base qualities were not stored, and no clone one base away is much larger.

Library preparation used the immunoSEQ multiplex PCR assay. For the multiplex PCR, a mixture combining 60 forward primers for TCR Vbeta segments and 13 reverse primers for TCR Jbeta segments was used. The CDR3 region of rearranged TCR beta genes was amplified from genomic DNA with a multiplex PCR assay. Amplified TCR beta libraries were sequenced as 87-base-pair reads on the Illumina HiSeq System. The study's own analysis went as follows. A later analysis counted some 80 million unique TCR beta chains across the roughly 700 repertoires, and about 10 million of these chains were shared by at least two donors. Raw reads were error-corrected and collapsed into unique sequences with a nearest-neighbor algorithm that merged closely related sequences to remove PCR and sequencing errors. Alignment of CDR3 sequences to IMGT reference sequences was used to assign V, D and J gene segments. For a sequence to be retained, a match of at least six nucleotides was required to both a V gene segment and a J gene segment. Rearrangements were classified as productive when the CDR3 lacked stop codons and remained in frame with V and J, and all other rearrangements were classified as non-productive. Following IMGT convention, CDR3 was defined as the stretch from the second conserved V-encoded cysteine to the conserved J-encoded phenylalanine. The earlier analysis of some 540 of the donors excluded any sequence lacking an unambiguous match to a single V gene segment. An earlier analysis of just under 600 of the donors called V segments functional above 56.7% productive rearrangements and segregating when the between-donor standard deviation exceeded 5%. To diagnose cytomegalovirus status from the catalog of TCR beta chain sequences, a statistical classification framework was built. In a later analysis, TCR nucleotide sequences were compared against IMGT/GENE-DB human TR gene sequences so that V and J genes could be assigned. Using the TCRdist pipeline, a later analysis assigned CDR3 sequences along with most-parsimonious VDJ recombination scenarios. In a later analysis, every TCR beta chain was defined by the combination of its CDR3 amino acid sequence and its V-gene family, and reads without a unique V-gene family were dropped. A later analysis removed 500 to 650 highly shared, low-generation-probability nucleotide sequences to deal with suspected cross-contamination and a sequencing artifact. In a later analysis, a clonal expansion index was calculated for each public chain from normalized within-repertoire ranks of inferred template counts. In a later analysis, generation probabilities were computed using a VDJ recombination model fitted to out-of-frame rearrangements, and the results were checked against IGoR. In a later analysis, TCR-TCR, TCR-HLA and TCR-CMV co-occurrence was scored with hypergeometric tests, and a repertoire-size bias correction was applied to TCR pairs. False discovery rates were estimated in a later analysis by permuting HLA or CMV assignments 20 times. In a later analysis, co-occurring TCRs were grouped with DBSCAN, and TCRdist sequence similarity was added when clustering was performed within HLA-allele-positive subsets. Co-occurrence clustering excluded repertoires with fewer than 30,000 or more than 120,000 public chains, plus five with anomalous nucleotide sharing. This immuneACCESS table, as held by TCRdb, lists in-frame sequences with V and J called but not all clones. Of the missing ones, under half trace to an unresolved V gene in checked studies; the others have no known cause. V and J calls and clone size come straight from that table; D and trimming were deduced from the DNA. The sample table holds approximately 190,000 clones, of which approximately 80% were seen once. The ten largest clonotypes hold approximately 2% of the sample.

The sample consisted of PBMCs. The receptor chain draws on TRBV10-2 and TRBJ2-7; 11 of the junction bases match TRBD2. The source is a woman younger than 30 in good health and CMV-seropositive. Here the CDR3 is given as CASSGGTSGYEQYF. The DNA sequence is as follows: TGCGCCAGCAGTGGAGGGACTAGCGGCTACGAGCAGTACTTC.